This T cell receptor (beta chain) originates from a study of T cells after yellow fever vaccination. Study-level background: Fractions low in cell number were prepared with SMART-Seq v4 Ultra Low Input. Study-level results: Overall, a small share of clonotypes was seen in both CD4 and CD8 compartments. Post-booster reappearance was seen for most primary-vaccination clones (around 96% CD4, 88% CD8).

A 5'RACE template-switching step, the method used to make TCR cDNA, added a universal primer site and UMIs. From the 5' RACE reads, TCRdb called clonotypes with MiXCR, one entry per CDR3 protein. The table shows 510,000 or so distinct CDR3 sequences, with roughly 21% occurring only once. The germline V gene has CDR1 SGHTA and CDR2 FQGNSA. The V and J ends lost 5 bases and 3 bases, in that order; junction bases with no gene match: 9. CDR3 length: 15 amino acids. This clonotype was seen a handful of times. Its target is unknown. This material consisted of PBMCs, taken 15 days after the yellow fever booster vaccination. This chain connects TRBV7-2 to TRBJ2-7; 8 positions match TRBD2. The TCR originated in a man younger than 40 who received the YFV17D yellow fever vaccine. The CDR3 DNA follows: TGTGCCAGCAGCCAACAAGCGGGGGCAAGCTACGAGCAGTACTTC. It is translated as CASSQQAGASYEQYF.